The 18 T cell receptor beta chains below all came from one sample that was sequenced in a study of blood T cell repertoires in COVID-19. Data came from immunoSEQ multiplex PCR; TCRdb stores just in-frame clones and leaves some out. The table lists roughly 30,000 clones, 87% of them singletons, with about 15% in the top ten. Sequenced input: peripheral blood. The receptors here all came from a human donor in a cohort sampled during active COVID-19.

The chain carries TRBV5-1 and TRBJ2-7; D may be TRBD1 (6 bases). The CDR3 sequence is 14 residues long. V lost 0 bases, J lost 6 bases, and 13 bases lay in between. Germline V gives CDR1 SGHRS, CDR2 YFSETQ. CDR3 loop: CASSLAGQSGEQYF. CDR3 in DNA: TGCGCCAGCAGCTTGGCTGGACAGTCGGGCGAGCAGTACTTC.

The CDR3 sequence is CASSQGRTEAFF. CDR3 coding DNA: TGTGCCAGTTCCCAGGGGAGAACTGAAGCTTTCTTT. The V and J genes are TRBV19 and TRBJ1-1, with D tentatively TRBD1 (6 bases). Trimming left V 8 bases short and J 5 bases short, with 12 bases between. CDR1 and CDR2 (germline): LNHDA, SQIVND (reference sequence). The CDR3 consists of 12 residues.

This chain uses TRBV5-1 with TRBJ2-5, with TRBD1 identical over 8 bases. Germline V gene sequence: CDR1 SGHRS, CDR2 YFSETQ. The ends lost 4 bases at V and 5 bases at J; junction bases unmatched: 10. The CDR3 extends over 15 amino acids. The CDR3 spells CASSLRQGTAETQYF. The CDR3 DNA follows: TGCGCCAGCAGCCTCCGACAGGGGACGGCGGAGACCCAGTACTTC.

This clone was observed a handful of times. The chain has TRBV7-2 and TRBJ2-1; D possibly corresponds to TRBD2 (6 bases). The V gene's germline CDR1 is SGHTA and CDR2 FQGNSA. V lost 3 bases, J lost 9 bases, and 12 bases lay in between. The CDR3 sequence is 13 residues long. As DNA, the CDR3 is TGTGCCAGCAGCTTCGGTCTAGCGTTTGAGCAGTTCTTC. It translates to CASSFGLAFEQFF.

The V call is TRBV19, the J call TRBJ1-1, with D possibly being TRBD1 (6 bases). The CDR3 contains 16 residues. Trimming took 5 bases from V and 4 from J, leaving 20 bases between them. The V gene's germline CDR1 is LNHDA and CDR2 SQIVND (reference sequence). The CDR3 DNA is TGTGCCAGTAGTCCTCTCCCCCAGGGGACGAGCACTGAAGCTTTCTTT. Translation gives CASSPLPQGTSTEAFF.

The chain links TRBV5-4 to TRBJ1-5; D may be TRBD1 (5 bases). V lost 5 bases and J 3 bases, leaving 12 bases between the germline ends. There are 14 residues in the CDR3. Germline CDR1 is SGHNT and CDR2 is YYREEE (reference sequence). CDR3 nucleotides: TGTGCCAGCAGTCAGGGATTGGACAATCAGCCCCAGCATTTT. It translates to CASSQGLDNQPQHF.

Here the CDR3 reads CASSSGQGLSGANVLTF. In DNA, the CDR3 is TGTGCCAGCAGCTCGGGACAGGGACTCTCTGGGGCCAACGTCCTGACTTTC. This chain joins TRBV13 and TRBJ2-6, with 9 bases aligning to TRBD1. This CDR3 contains 17 residues. J lost 0 bases, V lost 4 bases, and 4 bases had no gene match. Germline-derived CDR1 and CDR2 are PRHDT and FYEKMQ (reference sequence).

The chain has TRBV18 and TRBJ2-7; TRBD1 matches at 9 bases. The CDR3 is 16 amino acids. V dropped 4 bases and J dropped 0; count of bases not matched to a gene: 7. Germline values: CDR1 KGHSH, CDR2 LQKENI. The CDR3 loop reads CASSLRTGGASYEQYF. CDR3 DNA: TGTGCCAGCTCACTACGTACAGGGGGCGCCTCCTACGAGCAGTACTTC.

The V gene is TRBV19, the J gene TRBJ1-1, with D perhaps matching TRBD1 (5 bases). Germline V gene sequence: CDR1 LNHDA, CDR2 SQIVND (reference sequence). CDR3 size: 15 residues. V was cut by 4 bases and J by 5 bases, with 17 bases left in between. CDR3 amino acids: CASSTGRQFRTEAFF. The CDR3 region has the DNA TGTGCCAGTAGTACCGGGCGACAGTTTCGTACTGAAGCTTTCTTT.

This clone showed up just once. The V gene is TRBV28, the J gene TRBJ2-1, with 11 bases matching TRBD2. The trim removed 5 bases at V and 0 bases at J, leaving 15 bases unmatched. Per germline, CDR1 MDHEN and CDR2 SYDVKM. The CDR3 has 20 amino acids. This CDR3 reads CASSPIPLTSGSGSYNEQFF. The CDR3 DNA sequence: TGTGCCAGCAGTCCAATCCCCTTAACTAGCGGGAGTGGCTCCTACAATGAGCAGTTCTTC.

This clone was picked up one time. This chain's CDR3 is CASSARQSFTDTQYF. CDR3 sequence (DNA): TGTGCCAGTAGTGCCCGACAGTCGTTCACAGATACGCAGTATTTT. This chain links TRBV19 with TRBJ2-3, with D possibly matching TRBD1 (5 bases). The germline CDR1 and CDR2 sequences are LNHDA and SQIVND (reference sequence). Deletions cut 5 bases from V and 2 bases from J, with 14 bases between. The CDR3 consists of 15 residues.

V and J are TRBV9 and TRBJ2-3; D is perhaps TRBD1 (5 bases). This CDR3 contains 13 residues. CDR1 SGDLS and CDR2 YYNGEE come from the germline V gene. The V end lost 3 bases, the J end lost 2 bases, and 7 bases lay between the germline ends. The CDR3 sequence: CASSGGNTDTQYF. In DNA, the CDR3 is TGTGCCAGCAGCGGGGGCAACACAGATACGCAGTATTTT.

The chain combines TRBV13 with TRBJ1-1; TRBD1 matches 9 bases. V trimming: 6 bases; J trimming: 10 bases; junction bases outside the gene matches: 12. CDR1 is PRHDT and CDR2 is FYEKMQ in the germline V gene (reference sequence). The CDR3 covers 14 residues. CDR3 amino acids: CASRPQGAGLGAFF. In DNA form, the CDR3 reads TGTGCCAGCAGGCCACAGGGGGCCGGACTCGGAGCTTTCTTT.

The rearrangement uses TRBV5-1 and TRBJ2-1, with 11 bases aligning to TRBD2. Losses at the gene ends were 4 bases for V and 7 bases for J; bases not matched to a gene: 7. CDR1 and CDR2 from the germline V gene are SGHRS and YFSETQ. This CDR3 comprises 15 residues. The CDR3 nucleotides are TGCGCCAGCAGCACACTAGCGGGGGTTGTAAATGAGCAGTTCTTC. As protein: CASSTLAGVVNEQFF.

V usage is TRBV7-2 and J usage is TRBJ2-2; 11 nucleotides match TRBD2. CDR3 length equals 15 residues. From germline, CDR1 is SGHTA and CDR2 FQGNSA. The junction had 6 bases not matched to a gene; V was cut back by 3 bases and J by 9 bases. CDR3 sequence (DNA): TGTGCCAGCAGCTTCCCTAGCGGGAGGATCAGGGAGCTGTTTTTT. It codes for CASSFPSGRIRELFF.

The chain has TRBV24-1 and TRBJ2-2, with 7 positions matching TRBD2. This CDR3 contains 14 residues. Germline V gene data show CDR1 as KGHDR and CDR2 as SFDVKD. The junction had 9 bases not matched to a gene; V was cut back by 9 bases and J by 6 bases. The CDR3 spells CATLDLAGAGELFF. The CDR3 DNA is TGTGCCACCCTCGACCTTGCGGGGGCCGGGGAGCTGTTTTTT.

This rearrangement joins TRBV5-8 to TRBJ1-5; perhaps TRBD1 as D (5 bases). Trimming took 4 bases from V and 0 from J, leaving 8 bases between them. There are 14 residues in the CDR3. Germline values: CDR1 SGHTS, CDR2 YDEGEE. The CDR3 reads CASSMTASNQPQHF. CDR3 sequence (DNA): TGTGCCAGCAGCATGACAGCTAGCAATCAGCCCCAGCATTTT.

The chain is built from TRBV24-1 and TRBJ2-3; possible D gene TRBD1, 5 bases. Germline V lookup: CDR1 KGHDR, CDR2 SFDVKD. CDR3 length: 13 amino acids. Trimming left V 10 bases short and J 1 base short, with 11 bases between. CDR3 residues: CATSLGGTDTQYF. CDR3 sequence (DNA): TGTGCCACATCATTAGGGGGCACAGATACGCAGTATTTT.